The 27 T cell receptor beta chains reported below all come from one sample, sequenced in a study of blood T cell repertoires in COVID-19. Measured with immunoSEQ multiplex PCR; TCRdb has only the in-frame clones, and not every one. Among roughly 250,000 clones listed, approximately 85% were seen once. The sequenced material came from peripheral blood. These receptors all come from a human donor with COVID-19, enrolled during active disease. The donor label of this sample is uncertain.

This clone has just one count. The chain employs TRBV18 and TRBJ2-4; TRBD1 is a possible D gene (5 bases). V was shortened by 3 bases and J by 6 bases, with 9 bases between the two germline ends. The CDR3 totals 13 residues. Germline lookup yields CDR1 KGHSH and CDR2 LQKENI. The CDR3 nucleotides read TGTGCCAGCTCACCGGACACCGGAAACATTCAGTACTTC. This sequence encodes CASSPDTGNIQYF. The complete variable domain, with remaining parts taken from reference TRBV18 and TRBJ2-4, reads NAGVMQNPRHLVRRRGQEARLRCSPMKGHSHVYWYRQLPEEGLKFMVYLQKENIIDESGMPKERFSAEFPKEGPSILRIQQVVRGDSAAYFCASSPDTGNIQYFGAGTRLSVL.

The genes are TRBV19 and TRBJ1-2; TRBD1 aligns across 7 bases. Germline assignment: CDR1 LNHDA and CDR2 SQIVND (reference sequence). V lost 7 bases to trimming and J lost 2 bases; unmatched junction nucleotides: 10. The CDR3 has 15 residues. The CDR3 nucleotides read TGTGCCAGTAAACCGGGACAGACAACAAACTATGGCTACACCTTC. Translated: CASKPGQTTNYGYTF.

The V and J genes are TRBV5-1 and TRBJ2-1; 9 bases fit TRBD2. Germline V gene lookup returns CDR1 SGHRS and CDR2 YFSETQ. The junction had 20 bases not matched to a gene; V was cut back by 4 bases and J by 15 bases. CDR3 size: 16 residues. In DNA form, the CDR3 reads TGCGCCAGCAGCCCCCCCGATCTAGCGGGGCCTGTTGGACTGTTCTTC. Its protein is CASSPPDLAGPVGLFF.

J is TRBJ2-2 and V is TRBV9; TRBD2 is a possible D gene (8 bases). Germline V gene data show CDR1 as SGDLS and CDR2 as YYNGEE. Between the trimmed V and J ends, which lost 0 bases and 10 bases, there was a span of 19 bases. This CDR3 contains 16 residues. In nucleotides, the CDR3 is TGTGCCAGCAGCGTAGGTCGGGAGGGGACAGCGAAGGAGCTGTTTTTT. This sequence encodes CASSVGREGTAKELFF.

This clone was observed a handful of times. The chain recombines TRBV15 with TRBJ1-2; the match to TRBD1 covers 8 bases. This CDR3 has 15 amino acids. Trimming took 0 bases from V and 5 from J; bases not matched to a gene: 5. The V gene's germline CDR1 is LNHNV and CDR2 YYDKDF (reference sequence). CDR3 sequence reads: CATSRDLGQEYGYTF. As DNA, the CDR3 is TGTGCCACCAGCAGAGATCTGGGACAGGAGTATGGCTACACCTTC.

The genes are TRBV30 and TRBJ2-7, with 8 positions matching TRBD2. The V segment lost 2 bases and the J segment 0 bases; nucleotides outside the gene matches: 9. The germline CDR1 and CDR2 sequences are GTSNPN and SVGIG (reference sequence). The CDR3 runs 16 residues. CDR3 sequence: CAWSRAGGLSSYEQYF. The CDR3, as DNA: TGTGCCTGGAGTCGGGCGGGAGGCTTGAGCTCCTACGAGCAGTACTTC.

CDR3 region: CASSIRAGKLAGELFF. The CDR3 DNA follows: TGTGCCAGTAGTATTAGGGCGGGGAAATTGGCCGGGGAGCTGTTTTTT. The genes are TRBV19 and TRBJ2-2; tentative D call: TRBD2 (6 bases). V shed 3 bases and J shed 6 bases, with 17 bases lying between them. Germline CDR1 is LNHDA and CDR2 is SQIVND (reference sequence). CDR3 length: 16 amino acids.

The chain combines TRBV9 with TRBJ2-1, with TRBD2 identical over 7 bases. CDR1 SGDLS and CDR2 YYNGEE come from the germline V gene. CDR3 length equals 13 residues. V dropped 7 bases and J dropped 8; count of bases not matched to a gene: 9. The CDR3 sequence is CASGGGATDEQFF. The CDR3 DNA reads as TGTGCCAGCGGGGGAGGGGCTACAGATGAGCAGTTCTTC. Combining the CDR3 with reference TRBV9 and TRBJ2-1 gives the whole variable domain DSGVTQTPKHLITATGQRVTLRCSPRSGDLSVYWYQQSLDQGLQFLIQYYNGEERAKGNILERFSAQQFPDLHSELNLSSLELGDSALYFCASGGGATDEQFFGPGTRLTVL.

The chain employs TRBV18 and TRBJ2-1; D perhaps matches TRBD1 (5 bases). Germline CDR1 is KGHSH and CDR2 is LQKENI. The germline V and J ends were trimmed by 3 bases and 9 bases, with 12 bases remaining between them. The CDR3 totals 13 residues. CDR3 sequence: CASSPPQGREQFF. The CDR3 DNA reads TGTGCCAGCTCACCCCCCCAGGGCCGTGAGCAGTTCTTC.

The chain employs TRBV6-1 and TRBJ1-1; no definite D call. CDR1 and CDR2 (germline): MNHNS, SASEGT. CDR3 length equals 15 residues. Trimming took 1 base from V and 0 from J, leaving 9 bases between them. CDR3 sequence: CASSEVANLNTEAFF. CDR3 coding DNA: TGTGCCAGCAGTGAAGTGGCCAATTTGAACACTGAAGCTTTCTTT.

Only one count was recorded for this clone. The chain combines TRBV28 with TRBJ1-5; no definite D call. The CDR3 has 15 residues. The germline CDR1 and CDR2 sequences are MDHEN and SYDVKM. V lost 3 bases and J lost 7, with 16 bases in between. The CDR3 bases are TGTGCCAGCAGTTTCGGGAGACATTCGGGCCAGCCCCAGCATTTT. This codes for CASSFGRHSGQPQHF.

This chain uses TRBV19 with TRBJ1-1; weak D call: TRBD1 (5 bases). The CDR3 totals 13 residues. V lost 3 bases and J 4 bases, leaving 9 bases between the germline ends. The germline CDR1 and CDR2 sequences are LNHDA and SQIVND (reference sequence). The CDR3 coding sequence is TGTGCCAGTAGTATCGGGACTGGCACTGAAGCTTTCTTT. Amino acid sequence: CASSIGTGTEAFF.

This clone has only one observation. This chain links TRBV10-3 with TRBJ2-7; 11 nucleotides line up with TRBD2. Germline V CDR1 and CDR2: ENHRY, SYGVKD. The CDR3 totals 17 residues. V lost 3 bases and J lost 1; bases outside the gene matches: 8. The CDR3 loop reads CAISESLAGERSYEQYF. CDR3 sequence (DNA): TGTGCCATCAGTGAATCACTAGCGGGAGAGCGGTCCTACGAGCAGTACTTC.

The chain uses TRBV30 and TRBJ1-2, with D possibly TRBD1 on 5 matching bases. The CDR3 contains 13 residues. Germline V gene lookup returns CDR1 GTSNPN and CDR2 SVGIG (reference sequence). Trimming removed 0 bases at V and 5 bases at J, with 10 bases between. The CDR3 sequence: CAWSVGDYYGYTF. The CDR3 DNA sequence: TGTGCCTGGAGTGTAGGGGACTATTATGGCTACACCTTC.

This clone has more than one count but fewer than ten. The chain joins TRBV9 to TRBJ2-2; perhaps TRBD2 as D (6 bases). The CDR3 is made up of 15 amino acids. Germline CDR1 reads SGDLS; CDR2 reads YYNGEE. Trimming shortened V by 0 bases and J by 1 base, and 7 bases separated the two germline ends. CDR3 sequence reads: CASSVGGENTGELFF. DNA for the CDR3: TGTGCCAGCAGCGTAGGCGGGGAGAACACCGGGGAGCTGTTTTTT.

The chain employs TRBV11-2 and TRBJ2-6; 9 bases align to TRBD1. J gave up 2 bases and V 10 bases, and 15 bases lay outside the gene matches. CDR1 is SGHAT, CDR2 FQNNGV, per germline. This CDR3 region has 18 residues. The CDR3 sequence: CATVHLQGATPGANVLTF. The CDR3 nucleotides are TGTGCCACCGTGCACCTACAGGGGGCTACTCCTGGGGCCAACGTCCTGACTTTC.

The rearrangement joins TRBV7-8 to TRBJ2-1; maybe TRBD2 (5 bases). CDR1 is SGHVS and CDR2 is FQNEAQ in the germline V gene. V was pared by 1 base and J by 5 bases, with 9 bases between. The CDR3 is 14 residues long. As DNA, the CDR3 is TGTGCCAGCAGCTTAGTTAGGCGGGACAATGAGCAGTTCTTC. Translating it yields CASSLVRRDNEQFF.

V is TRBV5-4 and J is TRBJ1-1; 7 bases are a match to TRBD1. V was clipped by 0 bases and J by 0 bases; unmatched bases: 2. The CDR3 totals 15 residues. CDR1 is SGHNT, CDR2 YYREEE, per germline (reference sequence). CDR3 loop: CASSLARGMNTEAFF. In DNA, the CDR3 is TGTGCCAGCAGCTTGGCCAGGGGGATGAACACTGAAGCTTTCTTT.

This sequence joins TRBV4-3 and TRBJ1-5; TRBD1 might be the D (5 bases). This CDR3 region has 19 residues. Trimming took 0 bases from V and 3 from J, leaving 21 bases between them. The germline gives CDR1 LGHNA, CDR2 YSLEER. The CDR3 spells CASSQDRRDEGGYNQPQHF. The DNA of the CDR3 is TGCGCCAGCAGCCAAGATCGGAGGGACGAGGGAGGCTACAATCAGCCCCAGCATTTT.

The chain couples TRBV28 to TRBJ1-2; no definite D call. The CDR3 sequence is 13 residues long. The germline gives CDR1 MDHEN, CDR2 SYDVKM. Deletions cut 10 bases from V and 4 bases from J, with 16 bases between. The CDR3 region has the DNA TGTGCCACACAGCAGGATAGACCCTATGGCTACACCTTC. Its translation: CATQQDRPYGYTF.

The CDR3 nucleotides read TGTGCCAGCAGTTACGGGGTCCACGAGAGGGGGAATGAGCAGTTCTTC. It specifies CASSYGVHERGNEQFF. V usage is TRBV6-5 and J usage is TRBJ2-1, with a possible D match to TRBD1 (6 bases). The V gene's germline CDR1 is MNHEY and CDR2 SVGAGI. Deletions cut 2 bases from V and 7 bases from J, with 18 bases between. CDR3 length: 16 residues.

V usage is TRBV27 and J usage is TRBJ2-7; 7 nucleotides line up with TRBD1. The trim removed 6 bases at V and 3 bases at J, leaving 11 bases unmatched. Looked up from germline, CDR1 is MNHEY and CDR2 is SMNVEV (reference sequence). The CDR3 spans 15 residues. The DNA for the CDR3 is TGTGCCAGCAGACGCACCGGGACAGACTACTACGAGCAGTACTTC. Translation gives CASRRTGTDYYEQYF.

This clone was seen only a few times. The V gene is TRBV5-1, the J gene TRBJ1-1; the match to TRBD1 covers 8 bases. Germline-derived CDR1 and CDR2 are SGHRS and YFSETQ. There are 16 residues in the CDR3. After removal of 5 bases from V and 5 bases from J, the junction contained 14 bases not matched to a gene. This CDR3 reads CASSISGQAKKTEAFF. CDR3 DNA sequence: TGCGCCAGCAGTATTTCGGGACAGGCTAAGAAGACTGAAGCTTTCTTT.

The chain links TRBV12-3 or TRBV12-4 to TRBJ2-7; 9 nucleotides match TRBD1. CDR3 size: 13 residues. Trimming cost V 5 bases and J 6 bases; bases outside gene matches: 5. CDR3 sequence: CASSPDRGFEQYF. The CDR3 nucleotides read TGTGCCAGCAGTCCAGACAGGGGGTTCGAGCAGTACTTC.

The table lists this clone with a count of one. The rearrangement uses TRBV28 and TRBJ1-1; D is uncertain. V dropped 9 bases and J dropped 4 bases, with 18 bases sitting between them. CDR3 length equals 14 residues. CDR1 and CDR2 (germline): MDHEN, SYDVKM. CDR3: CASPRWKGSTEAFF. The CDR3 DNA is TGTGCCAGTCCTCGATGGAAAGGGAGCACTGAAGCTTTCTTT.

This clone was observed a single time. The genes are TRBV2 and TRBJ1-1, with a tentative D call TRBD1 (5 bases). This CDR3 has 16 amino acids. Germline V gives CDR1 SNHLY, CDR2 FYNNEI. V dropped 3 bases and J dropped 0 bases, with 14 bases sitting between them. This chain's CDR3 is CASSDRQGYLNTEAFF. CDR3 in DNA: TGTGCCAGCAGTGATAGGCAGGGTTACTTGAACACTGAAGCTTTCTTT.

The chain combines TRBV7-2 with TRBJ1-1; 7 bases agree with TRBD1. This CDR3 comprises 13 residues. Germline V gene data show CDR1 as SGHTA and CDR2 as FQGNSA. Trimming cost V 2 bases and J 11 bases; bases outside gene matches: 8. The CDR3 region has the DNA TGTGCCAGCAGCTTAACCAGCGACAGGGTGGCTTTCTTT. Amino acid sequence: CASSLTSDRVAFF.